This T cell receptor (beta chain) stems from a study of Graves' ophthalmopathy and Graves' hyperthyroidism. Under 3 months in duration, the ophthalmopathy in affected donors had moderate-to-severe activity, CAS ≥3 and NOSPECS ≥4. Researchers took RNA transcripts and amplified TCR beta CDR3 regions from them. Second-round multiplex PCR followed a first-round RT-PCR using HTBI primers. TCRdb redid the calling of the multiplex PCR reads with MiXCR, one entry per CDR3 protein. Of approximately 460,000 distinct CDR3 sequences listed, over 13% were seen once; the top ten hold 9.5% to 10%. Germline-derived CDR1 and CDR2 are MNHNS and SASEGT. The CDR3 has 15 amino acids. V lost 5 bases and J 0 bases, leaving 14 bases between the germline ends. This clonotype was counted many times.

This chain connects TRBV6-1 to TRBJ2-7; the D gene is possibly TRBD1 (6 bases). The TCR comes from a woman in her 30s with Graves' ophthalmopathy. Sequenced: blood. The CDR3, as DNA: TGTGCCAGCAGTAAACAGGGTAGGAGCTCCTACGAGCAGTACTTC. Translated: CASSKQGRSSYEQYF.